A single sample is the source of the 15 T cell receptor beta chains below, sequenced in a study of cytomegalovirus exposure and HLA in healthy donors. The PCR made use of 60 Vbeta and 13 Jbeta primers. The data were produced by immunoSEQ multiplex PCR, yet TCRdb's version contains in-frame clones alone and is incomplete. The table lists some 100,000 clones, about 70% of them singletons. The sample consisted of PBMCs. The receptors shown here come from a female donor in good health and CMV-seropositive.

The gene calls are TRBV7-9 and TRBJ1-2; TRBD1 is a possible D gene (6 bases). V lost 5 bases to trimming and J lost 6 bases, with 13 bases between them. Germline V lookup: CDR1 SEHNR, CDR2 FQNEAQ (reference sequence). The CDR3 runs to 13 residues. The CDR3 is CASSPGGADGYTF. The CDR3 nucleotides are TGTGCCAGCAGCCCGGGGGGGGCGGATGGCTACACCTTC.

The gene calls are TRBV5-6 and TRBJ1-5; 7 bases are a match to TRBD1. This CDR3 has 14 amino acids. V lost 0 bases and J lost 4; bases outside the gene matches: 1. Germline V gives CDR1 SGHDT, CDR2 YYEEEE. This CDR3 reads CASSLAGGNQPQHF. The CDR3 region has the DNA TGTGCCAGCAGCTTGGCAGGGGGAAATCAGCCCCAGCATTTT. The full variable domain, in which reference TRBV5-6 and TRBJ1-5 provide the parts outside the CDR3, is DAGVTQSPTHLIKTRGQQVTLRCSPKSGHDTVSWYQQALGQGPQFIFQYYEEEERQRGNFPDRFSGHQFPNYSSELNVNALLLGDSALYLCASSLAGGNQPQHFGDGTRLSIL.

This clone was counted ten times or more. V usage is TRBV6-1 and J usage is TRBJ1-1; 7 nucleotides line up with TRBD1. With 7 bases clipped from V and 2 bases from J, the junction kept 10 bases outside the gene matches. Germline V gene lookup returns CDR1 MNHNS and CDR2 SASEGT. The CDR3 covers 15 residues. CDR3 protein: CASTTQGVDNTEAFF. In DNA, the CDR3 is TGTGCCAGCACCACGCAGGGGGTGGATAACACTGAAGCTTTCTTT.

Notes on this clone: At the DNA level, this CDR3 is encoded by other sequences in the same sample as well. The V gene is TRBV15, the J gene TRBJ1-5, with D maybe TRBD1 (5 bases). This CDR3 contains 15 residues. The V gene's germline CDR1 is LNHNV and CDR2 YYDKDF (reference sequence). V gave up 0 bases and J gave up 1 base, with 7 bases separating them. This CDR3 is CATSRDRGSNQPQHF. For the CDR3, the DNA is TGTGCCACCAGCAGAGATCGGGGGAGCAATCAGCCCCAGCATTTT.

The chain recombines TRBV4-1 with TRBJ2-1, with D uncertain. This CDR3 spans 18 amino acids. Between the trimmed V and J ends, which lost 0 bases and 0 bases, there was a span of 15 bases. Germline loops: CDR1 MGHRA, CDR2 YSYEKL. As DNA, the CDR3 is TGCGCCAGCAGCCAAGATCACCGGTCTTACCGCTCCTACAATGAGCAGTTCTTC. Encoded protein: CASSQDHRSYRSYNEQFF.

V is TRBV7-9 and J is TRBJ1-3; D is unresolved. The CDR3 is 16 residues long. Trimming stripped 2 bases from V and 0 bases from J, with 11 bases between. Per germline, CDR1 SEHNR and CDR2 FQNEAQ (reference sequence). CDR3 nucleotides: TGTGCCAGCAGCTTATCAGCCTCGGGCTCTGGAAACACCATATATTTT. Its protein product is CASSLSASGSGNTIYF.

This clone has more than one count but fewer than ten. This chain connects TRBV28 to TRBJ1-1, with 7 bases lining up with TRBD1. The CDR3 has 15 residues. V trimming: 4 bases; J trimming: 1 base; junction bases outside the gene matches: 6. Germline CDR1 and CDR2: MDHEN and SYDVKM. Here the CDR3 reads CASSSRRDRNTEAFF. CDR3 sequence (DNA): TGTGCCAGCAGTTCCCGAAGGGACAGGAACACTGAAGCTTTCTTT.

V gene TRBV14 combines with J gene TRBJ2-7, with D unclear. The CDR3 totals 15 residues. The germline CDR1 and CDR2 sequences are SGHDN and FVKESK. The germline V and J ends were trimmed by 0 bases and 2 bases, with 11 bases remaining between them. CDR3 bases: TGTGCCAGCAGCCAAGATGAGGCGCTCCCCTACGAGCAGTACTTC. Translation: CASSQDEALPYEQYF.

The V call is TRBV6-1, the J call TRBJ2-1, with D perhaps matching TRBD1 (7 bases). The germline V and J ends were trimmed by 0 bases and 14 bases, with 23 bases remaining between them. CDR3 length equals 16 residues. Germline V gene sequence: CDR1 MNHNS, CDR2 SASEGT. The CDR3 sequence: CASSEANRKDSRGEFF. In nucleotides, the CDR3 is TGTGCCAGCAGTGAAGCAAATAGAAAGGACTCCAGGGGGGAGTTCTTC.

This clone showed up just once. This rearrangement joins TRBV2 to TRBJ2-7; tentatively, D is TRBD1 (6 bases). Between the trimmed V and J ends, which lost 5 bases and 5 bases, there was a span of 10 bases. The CDR3 spans 12 residues. Germline values: CDR1 SNHLY, CDR2 FYNNEI. As DNA, the CDR3 is TGTGCCAGCAGTCGCGACAGGAACGAGCAGTACTTC. Translated: CASSRDRNEQYF.

This clone turned up a few times. The CDR3 DNA is TGTGCCAGCAACCGACCTGGAGGCAATGAGCAGTTCTTC. Translated, it gives CASNRPGGNEQFF. V is TRBV6-5 and J is TRBJ2-1; D may be TRBD2 (5 bases). This CDR3 region has 13 residues. From germline, CDR1 is MNHEY and CDR2 SVGAGI. Trimming took 7 bases from V and 6 from J, leaving 13 bases between them.

The chain is built from TRBV30 and TRBJ1-4; D not resolved. Trimming took off 6 bases at V and 0 bases at J, with 11 bases between the two ends. The germline gives CDR1 GTSNPN, CDR2 SVGIG (reference sequence). The CDR3 covers 14 residues. CDR3: CACPVPPTNEKLFF. The CDR3 region has the DNA TGTGCCTGCCCAGTACCTCCAACTAATGAAAAACTGTTTTTT.

The chain joins TRBV7-2 to TRBJ2-5; tentatively, D is TRBD1 (5 bases). This CDR3 spans 15 amino acids. Trimming stripped 1 base from V and 1 base from J, with 10 bases between. CDR1 SGHTA and CDR2 FQGNSA come from the germline V gene. The CDR3: CASSLVVGPQETQYF. The CDR3, as DNA: TGTGCCAGCAGCTTAGTTGTGGGGCCCCAAGAGACCCAGTACTTC.

The chain combines TRBV5-4 with TRBJ1-2; D is ambiguous. Between the trimmed V and J ends, which lost 0 bases and 0 bases, there was a span of 9 bases. This CDR3 is 15 amino acids long. Germline-derived CDR1 and CDR2 are SGHNT and YYREEE (reference sequence). The CDR3 loop is CASSLGGPTNYGYTF. The CDR3 DNA reads as TGTGCCAGCAGCTTGGGAGGGCCAACTAACTATGGCTACACCTTC.

This sequence joins TRBV10-3 and TRBJ2-7, with 12 bases lining up with TRBD2. From germline, CDR1 is ENHRY and CDR2 SYGVKD. The CDR3 runs to 14 residues. The V and J ends lost 6 bases and 5 bases, in that order; junction bases with no gene match: 5. CDR3 residues: CAIRLAGGADEQYF. DNA of the CDR3: TGTGCCATCAGGCTAGCGGGAGGGGCGGACGAGCAGTACTTC.